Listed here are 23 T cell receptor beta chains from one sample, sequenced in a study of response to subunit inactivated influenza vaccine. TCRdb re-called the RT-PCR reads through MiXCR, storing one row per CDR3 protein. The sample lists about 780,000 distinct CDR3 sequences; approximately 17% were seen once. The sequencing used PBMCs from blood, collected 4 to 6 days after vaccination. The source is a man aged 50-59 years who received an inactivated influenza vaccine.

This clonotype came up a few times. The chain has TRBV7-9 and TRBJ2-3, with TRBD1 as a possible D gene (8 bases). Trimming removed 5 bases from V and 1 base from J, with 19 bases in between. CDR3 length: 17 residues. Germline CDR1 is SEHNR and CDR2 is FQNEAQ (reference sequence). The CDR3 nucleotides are TGTGCCAGCAGCCACGGACGGACAGGGAGGGGCACAGATACGCAGTATTTT. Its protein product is CASSHGRTGRGTDTQYF.

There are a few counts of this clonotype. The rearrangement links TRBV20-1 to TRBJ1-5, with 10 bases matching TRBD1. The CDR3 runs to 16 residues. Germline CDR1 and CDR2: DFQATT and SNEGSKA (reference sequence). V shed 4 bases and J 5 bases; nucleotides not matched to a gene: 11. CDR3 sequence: CSAIRTGGLLYQPQHF. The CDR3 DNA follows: TGCAGTGCTATAAGGACAGGGGGTTTATTATATCAGCCCCAGCATTTT.

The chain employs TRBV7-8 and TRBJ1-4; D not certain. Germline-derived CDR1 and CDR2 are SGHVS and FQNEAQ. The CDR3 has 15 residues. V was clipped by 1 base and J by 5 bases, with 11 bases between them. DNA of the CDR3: TGTGCCAGCAGCTTAGTCCGAATGCCAAATGAAAAACTGTTTTTT. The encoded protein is CASSLVRMPNEKLFF.

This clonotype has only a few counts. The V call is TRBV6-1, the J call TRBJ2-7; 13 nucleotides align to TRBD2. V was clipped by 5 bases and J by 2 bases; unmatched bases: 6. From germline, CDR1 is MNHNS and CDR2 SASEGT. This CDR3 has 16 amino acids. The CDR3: CASSQTGTSGTYEQYF. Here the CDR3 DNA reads TGTGCCAGCAGTCAAACCGGGACTAGCGGGACCTACGAGCAGTACTTC.

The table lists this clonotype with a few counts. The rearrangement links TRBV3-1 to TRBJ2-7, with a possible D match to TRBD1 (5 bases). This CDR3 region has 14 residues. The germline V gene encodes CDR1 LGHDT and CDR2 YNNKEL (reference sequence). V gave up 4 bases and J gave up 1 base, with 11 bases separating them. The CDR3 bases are TGTGCCAGCAGCCCTGTGGACACTTCCTACGAGCAGTACTTC. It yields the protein CASSPVDTSYEQYF.

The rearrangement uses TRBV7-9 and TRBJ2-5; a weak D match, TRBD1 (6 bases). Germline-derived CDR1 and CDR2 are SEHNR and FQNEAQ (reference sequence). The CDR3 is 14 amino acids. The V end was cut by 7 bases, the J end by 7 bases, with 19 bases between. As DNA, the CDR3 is TGTGCCAGCACCGTACAGGGCCTCCGGGGGACCCAGTACTTC. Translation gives CASTVQGLRGTQYF.

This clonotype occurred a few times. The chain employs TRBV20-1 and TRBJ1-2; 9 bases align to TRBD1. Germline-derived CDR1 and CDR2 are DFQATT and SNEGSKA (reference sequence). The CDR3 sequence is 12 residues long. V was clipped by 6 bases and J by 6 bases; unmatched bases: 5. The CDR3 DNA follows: TGCAGTGCGGGACAGGGTGGCGATGGCTACACCTTC. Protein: CSAGQGGDGYTF.

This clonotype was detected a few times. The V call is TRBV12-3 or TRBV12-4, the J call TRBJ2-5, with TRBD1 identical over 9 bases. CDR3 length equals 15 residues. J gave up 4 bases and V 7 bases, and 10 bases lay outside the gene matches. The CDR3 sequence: CASTPPGTGRETQYF. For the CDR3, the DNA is TGTGCCAGCACACCCCCTGGGACAGGGCGAGAGACCCAGTACTTC.

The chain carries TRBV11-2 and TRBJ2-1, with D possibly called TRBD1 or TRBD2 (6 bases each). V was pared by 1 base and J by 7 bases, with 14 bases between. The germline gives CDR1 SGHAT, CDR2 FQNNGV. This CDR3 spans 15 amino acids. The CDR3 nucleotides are TGTGCCAGCAGCTTAGGTGGCAGGGGAGGAAATGAGCAGTTCTTC. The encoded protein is CASSLGGRGGNEQFF.

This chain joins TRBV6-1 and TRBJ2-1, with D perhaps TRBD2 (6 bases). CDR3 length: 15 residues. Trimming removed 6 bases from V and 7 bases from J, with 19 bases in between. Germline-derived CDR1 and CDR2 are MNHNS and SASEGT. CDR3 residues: CASRAAGTGLNEQFF. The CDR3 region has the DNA TGTGCCAGCAGGGCCGCCGGGACTGGTTTAAATGAGCAGTTCTTC.

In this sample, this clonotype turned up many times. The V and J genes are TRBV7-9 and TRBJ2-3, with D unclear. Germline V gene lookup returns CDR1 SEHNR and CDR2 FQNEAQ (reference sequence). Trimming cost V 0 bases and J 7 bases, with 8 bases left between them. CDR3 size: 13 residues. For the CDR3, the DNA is TGTGCCAGCAGCTTAGCGTATTCGAATACGCAGTATTTT. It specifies CASSLAYSNTQYF.

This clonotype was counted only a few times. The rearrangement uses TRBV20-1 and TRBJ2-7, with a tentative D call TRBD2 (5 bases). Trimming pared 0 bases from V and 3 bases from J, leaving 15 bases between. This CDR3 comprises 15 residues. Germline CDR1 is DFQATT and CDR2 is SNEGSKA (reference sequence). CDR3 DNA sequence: TGCAGTGCTAGAGATTTAGACACTAGGTTCTACGAGCAGTACTTC. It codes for CSARDLDTRFYEQYF.

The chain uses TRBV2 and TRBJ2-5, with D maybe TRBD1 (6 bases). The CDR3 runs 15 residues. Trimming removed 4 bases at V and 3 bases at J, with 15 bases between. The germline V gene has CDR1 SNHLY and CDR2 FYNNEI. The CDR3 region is CASSAARTAKETQYF. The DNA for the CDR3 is TGTGCCAGCAGTGCCGCTCGGACAGCGAAAGAGACCCAGTACTTC. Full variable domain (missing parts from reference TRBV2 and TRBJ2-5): EPEVTQTPSHQVTQMGQEVILRCVPISNHLYFYWYRQILGQKVEFLVSFYNNEISEKSEIFDDQFSVERPDGSNFTLKIRSTKLEDSAMYFCASSAARTAKETQYFGPGTRLLVL.

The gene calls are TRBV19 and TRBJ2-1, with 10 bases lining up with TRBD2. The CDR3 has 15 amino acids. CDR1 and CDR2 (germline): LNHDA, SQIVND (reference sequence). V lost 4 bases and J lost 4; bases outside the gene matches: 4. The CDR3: CASSTSSGSYNEQFF. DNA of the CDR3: TGTGCCAGTAGTACCTCTAGCGGGAGTTACAATGAGCAGTTCTTC. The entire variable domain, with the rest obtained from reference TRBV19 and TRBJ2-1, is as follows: DGGITQSPKYLFRKEGQNVTLSCEQNLNHDAMYWYRQDPGQGLRLIYYSQIVNDFQKGDIAEGYSVSREKKESFPLTVTSAQKNPTAFYLCASSTSSGSYNEQFFGPGTRLTVL.

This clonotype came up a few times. CDR3 sequence: CASRRDRATEAFF. CDR3 bases: TGTGCCAGCAGACGGGACAGGGCCACTGAAGCTTTCTTT. The chain combines TRBV12-3 or TRBV12-4 with TRBJ1-1; 9 nucleotides line up with TRBD1. Unmatched junction bases numbered 3, after V lost 6 bases and J lost 4 bases. The CDR3 is 13 amino acids.

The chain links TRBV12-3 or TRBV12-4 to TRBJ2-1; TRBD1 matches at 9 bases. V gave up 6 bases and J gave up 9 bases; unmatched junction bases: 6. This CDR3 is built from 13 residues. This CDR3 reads CASRDGQGFEQFF. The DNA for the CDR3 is TGTGCCAGCAGAGACGGACAGGGGTTTGAGCAGTTCTTC.

This chain's CDR3 is CASSAWDSSYNEQFF. CDR3 DNA: TGTGCCAGCAGTGCTTGGGACAGCTCCTACAATGAGCAGTTCTTC. V gene TRBV2 combines with J gene TRBJ2-1, with 7 bases lining up with TRBD1. Per germline, CDR1 SNHLY and CDR2 FYNNEI. J lost 0 bases, V lost 4 bases, and 3 bases had no gene match. CDR3 size: 15 residues.

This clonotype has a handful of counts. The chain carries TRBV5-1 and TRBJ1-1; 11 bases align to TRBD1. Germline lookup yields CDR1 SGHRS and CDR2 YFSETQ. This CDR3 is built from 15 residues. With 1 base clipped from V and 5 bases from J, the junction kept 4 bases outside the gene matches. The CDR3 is CASSLMGQGGTEAFF. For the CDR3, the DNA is TGCGCCAGCAGCTTGATGGGACAGGGGGGGACTGAAGCTTTCTTT.

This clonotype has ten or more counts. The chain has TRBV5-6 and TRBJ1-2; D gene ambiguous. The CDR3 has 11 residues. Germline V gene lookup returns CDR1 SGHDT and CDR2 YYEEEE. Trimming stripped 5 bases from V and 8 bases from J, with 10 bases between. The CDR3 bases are TGTGCCAGCAGTCGCGCGGCCGGCTACACCTTC. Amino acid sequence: CASSRAAGYTF.

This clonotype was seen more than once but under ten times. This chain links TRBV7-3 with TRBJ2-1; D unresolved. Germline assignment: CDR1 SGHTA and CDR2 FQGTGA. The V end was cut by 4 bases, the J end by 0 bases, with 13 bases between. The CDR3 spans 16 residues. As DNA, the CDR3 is TGTGCCAGCAGCTCGTACTCGAGAGCCTCCTACAATGAGCAGTTCTTC. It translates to CASSSYSRASYNEQFF.

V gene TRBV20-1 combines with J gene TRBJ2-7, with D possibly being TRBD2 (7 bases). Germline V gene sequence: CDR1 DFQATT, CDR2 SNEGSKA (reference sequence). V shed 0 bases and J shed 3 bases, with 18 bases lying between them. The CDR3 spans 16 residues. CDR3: CSARDSGGASLYEQYF. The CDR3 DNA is TGCAGTGCTAGAGATTCGGGGGGCGCCTCCCTCTACGAGCAGTACTTC.

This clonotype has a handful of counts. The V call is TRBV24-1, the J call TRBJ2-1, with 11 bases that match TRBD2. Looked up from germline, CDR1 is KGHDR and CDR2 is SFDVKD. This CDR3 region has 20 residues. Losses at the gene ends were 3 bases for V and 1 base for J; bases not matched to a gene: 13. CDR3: CATSDRGSGGGVESYNEQFF. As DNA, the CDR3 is TGTGCCACCAGTGATCGGGGTAGCGGGGGGGGCGTTGAGTCCTACAATGAGCAGTTCTTC.

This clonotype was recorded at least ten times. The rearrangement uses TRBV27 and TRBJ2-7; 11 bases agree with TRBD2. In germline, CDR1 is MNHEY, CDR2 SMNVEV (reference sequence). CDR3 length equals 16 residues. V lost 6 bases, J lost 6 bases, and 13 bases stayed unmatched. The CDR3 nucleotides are TGTGCCAGCAGACTTATCAGACTAGCGGGAAAAGGCGAGCAGTACTTC. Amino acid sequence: CASRLIRLAGKGEQYF.